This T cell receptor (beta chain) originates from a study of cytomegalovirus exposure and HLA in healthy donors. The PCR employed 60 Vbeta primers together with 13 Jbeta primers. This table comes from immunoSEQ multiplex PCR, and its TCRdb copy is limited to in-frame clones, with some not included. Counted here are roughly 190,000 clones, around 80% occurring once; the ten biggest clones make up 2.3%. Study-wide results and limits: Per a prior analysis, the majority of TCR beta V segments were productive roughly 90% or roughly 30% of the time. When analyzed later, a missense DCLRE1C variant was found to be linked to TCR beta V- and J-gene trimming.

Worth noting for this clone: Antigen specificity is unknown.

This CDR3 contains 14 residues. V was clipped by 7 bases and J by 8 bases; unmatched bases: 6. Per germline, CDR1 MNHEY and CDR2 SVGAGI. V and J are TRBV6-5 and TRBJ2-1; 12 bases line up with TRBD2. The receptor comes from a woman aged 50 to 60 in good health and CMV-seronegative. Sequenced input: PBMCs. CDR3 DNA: TGTGCCAGCAAAGCTAGCGGGAGGGCCTATGAGCAGTTCTTC. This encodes CASKASGRAYEQFF.